This T cell receptor (beta chain) was sequenced for a study of cytomegalovirus exposure and HLA in healthy donors. Overall study findings and caveats: Rarity marked most TCR sequences, yet some public TCRs occurred in many donors.

Per germline, CDR1 SEHNR and CDR2 FQNEAQ (reference sequence). The CDR3 covers 13 residues. Trimming pared 8 bases from V and 0 bases from J, leaving 8 bases between. Points on this clone: Its target is not known.

The study ran its PCR with 60 Vbeta and 13 Jbeta primers. Sequencing used immunoSEQ multiplex PCR; TCRdb keeps in-frame clones, though not all of them. Here the sample spans hundreds of thousands of clones, about 77% being singletons. Sequencing was performed on PBMCs. V and J are TRBV7-9 and TRBJ1-3; D is unclear. The TCR comes from a woman between 25 and 40 years old in good health and CMV-seronegative. For the CDR3, the DNA is TGTGCCAGCCGCGAGGCCTCTGGAAACACCATATATTTT. Translation gives CASREASGNTIYF.